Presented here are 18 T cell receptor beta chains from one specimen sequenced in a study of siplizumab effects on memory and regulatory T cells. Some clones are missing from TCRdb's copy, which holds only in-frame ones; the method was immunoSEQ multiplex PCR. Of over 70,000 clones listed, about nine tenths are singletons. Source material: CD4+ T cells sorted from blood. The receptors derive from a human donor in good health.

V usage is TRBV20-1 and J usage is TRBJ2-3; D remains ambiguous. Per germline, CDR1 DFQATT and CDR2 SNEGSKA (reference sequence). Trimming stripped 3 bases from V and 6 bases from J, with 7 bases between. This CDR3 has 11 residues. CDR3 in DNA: TGCAGTGCTAGTCCAGAGGATACGCAGTATTTT. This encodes CSASPEDTQYF.

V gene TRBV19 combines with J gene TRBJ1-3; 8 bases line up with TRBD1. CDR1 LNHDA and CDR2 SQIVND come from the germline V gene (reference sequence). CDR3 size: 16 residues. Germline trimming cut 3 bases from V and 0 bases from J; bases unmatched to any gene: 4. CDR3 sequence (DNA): TGTGCCAGTAGTATGTGGACAGGGAGCTCTGGAAACACCATATATTTT. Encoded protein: CASSMWTGSSGNTIYF.

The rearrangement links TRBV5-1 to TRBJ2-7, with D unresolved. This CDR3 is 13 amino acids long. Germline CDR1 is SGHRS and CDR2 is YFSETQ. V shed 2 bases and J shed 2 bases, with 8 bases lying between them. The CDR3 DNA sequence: TGCGCCAGCAGCTTCCCGGGCACCTACGAGCAGTACTTC. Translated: CASSFPGTYEQYF.

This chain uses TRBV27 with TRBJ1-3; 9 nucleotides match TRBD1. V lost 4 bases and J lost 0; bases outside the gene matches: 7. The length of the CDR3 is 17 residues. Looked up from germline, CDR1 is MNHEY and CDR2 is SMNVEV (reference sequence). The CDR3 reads CASSSDRGGSSGNTIYF. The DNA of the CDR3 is TGTGCCAGCAGTTCGGACAGGGGAGGCTCCTCTGGAAACACCATATATTTT.

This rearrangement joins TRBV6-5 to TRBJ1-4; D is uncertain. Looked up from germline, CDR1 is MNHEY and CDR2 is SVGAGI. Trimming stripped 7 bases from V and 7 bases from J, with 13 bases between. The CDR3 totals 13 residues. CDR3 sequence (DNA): TGTGCCAGCACCCCGAGGTGGCCTGAAAAACTGTTTTTT. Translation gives CASTPRWPEKLFF.

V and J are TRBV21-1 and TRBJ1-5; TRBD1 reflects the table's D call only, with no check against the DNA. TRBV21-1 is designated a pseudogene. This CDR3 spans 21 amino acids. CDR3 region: CASSKGRTGTMGGYSNQPQHF. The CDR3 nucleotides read TGTGCCAGCAGCAAAGGCCGGACAGGGACCATGGGGGGTTATAGCAATCAGCCCCAGCATTTT.

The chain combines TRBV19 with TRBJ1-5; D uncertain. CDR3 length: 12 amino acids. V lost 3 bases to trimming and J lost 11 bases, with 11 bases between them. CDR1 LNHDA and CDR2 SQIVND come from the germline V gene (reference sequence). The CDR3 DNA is TGTGCCAGTAGTATCCCTCCCTTAGCCCAGCATTTT. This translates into CASSIPPLAQHF.

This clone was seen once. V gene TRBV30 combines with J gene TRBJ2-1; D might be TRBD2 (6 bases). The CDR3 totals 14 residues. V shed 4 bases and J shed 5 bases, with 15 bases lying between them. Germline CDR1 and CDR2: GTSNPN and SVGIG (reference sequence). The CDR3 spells CAWMWDSRNNEQFF. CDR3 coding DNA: TGTGCCTGGATGTGGGACTCTCGAAACAATGAGCAGTTCTTC.

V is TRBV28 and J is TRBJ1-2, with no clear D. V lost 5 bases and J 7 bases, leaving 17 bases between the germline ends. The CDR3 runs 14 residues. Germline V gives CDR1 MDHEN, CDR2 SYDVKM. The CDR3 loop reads CASSPLQRKSGYTF. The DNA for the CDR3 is TGTGCCAGCAGTCCACTACAACGGAAGAGTGGCTACACCTTC.

CDR3 DNA: TGTGCCAGCAGTGAAGTGCGGGGAACCGGGGAGCTGTTTTTT. Encoded protein: CASSEVRGTGELFF. The chain recombines TRBV6-1 with TRBJ2-2; a possible D gene is TRBD2 (6 bases). Germline V lookup: CDR1 MNHNS, CDR2 SASEGT. This CDR3 is 14 amino acids long. Trimming removed 1 base from V and 5 bases from J, with 8 bases in between.

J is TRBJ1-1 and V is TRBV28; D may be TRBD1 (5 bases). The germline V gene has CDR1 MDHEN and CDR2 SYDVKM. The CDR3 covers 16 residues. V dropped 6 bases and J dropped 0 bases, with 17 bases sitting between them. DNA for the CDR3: TGTGCCAGCAGACCCGAGGGAGAGGGGATGAACACTGAAGCTTTCTTT. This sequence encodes CASRPEGEGMNTEAFF.

DNA of the CDR3: TGTGCCAGCAGCCTGACAGGGAACACTGAAGCTTTCTTT. Amino acids: CASSLTGNTEAFF. This chain joins TRBV5-6 and TRBJ1-1; possible D gene TRBD1, 6 bases. This CDR3 has 13 residues. Germline values: CDR1 SGHDT, CDR2 YYEEEE. The germline V and J ends were trimmed by 4 bases and 1 base, with 8 bases remaining between them.

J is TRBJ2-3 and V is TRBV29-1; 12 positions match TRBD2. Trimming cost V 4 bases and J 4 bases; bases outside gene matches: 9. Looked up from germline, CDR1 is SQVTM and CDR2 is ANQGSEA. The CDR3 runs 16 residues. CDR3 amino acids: CSVAYRLAGVPDTQYF. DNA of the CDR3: TGCAGCGTTGCCTACCGACTAGCGGGAGTTCCAGATACGCAGTATTTT.

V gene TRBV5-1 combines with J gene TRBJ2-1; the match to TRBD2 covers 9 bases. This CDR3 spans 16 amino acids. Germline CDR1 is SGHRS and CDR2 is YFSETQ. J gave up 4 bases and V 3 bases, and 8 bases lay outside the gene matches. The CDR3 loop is CASSSQSGRLYNEQFF. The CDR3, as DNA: TGCGCCAGCAGCTCCCAAAGCGGGAGGCTGTACAATGAGCAGTTCTTC.

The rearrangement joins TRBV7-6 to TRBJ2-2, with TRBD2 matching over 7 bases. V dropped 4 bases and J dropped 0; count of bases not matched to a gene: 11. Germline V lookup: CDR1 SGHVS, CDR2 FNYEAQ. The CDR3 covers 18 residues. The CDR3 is CASSSWRASGANTGELFF. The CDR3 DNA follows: TGTGCCAGCAGCTCATGGAGGGCTAGCGGCGCGAACACCGGGGAGCTGTTTTTT.

CDR3: CASSLPGTGANYGYTF. The DNA of the CDR3 is TGTGCCAGCTCACTTCCAGGGACAGGCGCTAACTATGGCTACACCTTC. The chain joins TRBV18 to TRBJ1-2, with 8 bases that match TRBD1. CDR1 is KGHSH, CDR2 LQKENI, per germline. This CDR3 has 16 amino acids. With 4 bases clipped from V and 0 bases from J, the junction kept 7 bases outside the gene matches.

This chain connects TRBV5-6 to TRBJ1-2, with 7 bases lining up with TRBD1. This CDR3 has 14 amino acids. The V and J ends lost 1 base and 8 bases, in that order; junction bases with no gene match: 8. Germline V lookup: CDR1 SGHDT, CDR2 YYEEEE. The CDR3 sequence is CASSLSVTGRGYTF. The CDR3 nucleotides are TGTGCCAGCAGCTTGTCGGTGACAGGGCGGGGCTACACCTTC.

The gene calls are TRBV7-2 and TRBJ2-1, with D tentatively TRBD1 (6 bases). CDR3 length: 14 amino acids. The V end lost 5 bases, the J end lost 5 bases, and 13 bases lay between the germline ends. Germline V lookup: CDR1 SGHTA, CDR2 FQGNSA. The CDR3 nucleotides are TGTGCCAGCAGCATTTATACAGGGAACAATGAGCAGTTCTTC. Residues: CASSIYTGNNEQFF.